Listed here are 28 T cell receptor beta chains from one sample, sequenced in a study of OX40 agonist ivuxolimab in advanced cancers. Library preparation employed the immunoSEQ multiplex PCR assay. What TCRdb holds here is the immuneACCESS table cut down to in-frame rearrangements. Part of the clones is not present; checked against another copy, under half of the missing clones reflect an unresolved V gene, and the others are unexplained. The sample profile shows about 43,000 clones; more than 75% of them were found once. The top ten hold 14% to 15% of the sample. The sequences come from CD4+ or CD8+ T cells sorted from blood, collected in a trial of the OX40 agonist ivuxolimab. Receptors were obtained from an adult with an advanced solid tumor such as melanoma, head and neck, liver or kidney cancer.

CDR3 amino acids: CASSLGTTYEQYV. CDR3 DNA: TGTGCCAGCAGCTTAGGTACTACCTACGAGCAGTACGTC. The rearrangement uses TRBV11-2 and TRBJ2-7; no clear D. The length of the CDR3 is 13 residues. Germline-derived CDR1 and CDR2 are SGHAT and FQNNGV. V was trimmed by 1 base and J by 2 bases, leaving 6 bases between them.

The rearrangement joins TRBV19 to TRBJ1-4, with unresolved D. The CDR3 sequence is 13 residues long. Trimming took 2 bases from V and 7 from J, leaving 8 bases between them. Germline CDR1 is LNHDA and CDR2 is SQIVND (reference sequence). The CDR3 sequence: CASSIMDGEKLFF. The CDR3 DNA reads TGTGCCAGTAGTATAATGGACGGTGAAAAACTGTTTTTT.

This clone has a single count. This sequence joins TRBV7-2 and TRBJ2-1; the D gene is possibly TRBD1 (6 bases). Germline assignment: CDR1 SGHTA and CDR2 FQGNSA. The CDR3 totals 16 residues. The V end lost 5 bases, the J end lost 0 bases, and 14 bases lay between the germline ends. The CDR3 protein is CASSVNRASSYNEQFF. CDR3 nucleotides: TGTGCCAGCAGCGTCAACAGGGCCAGCTCCTACAATGAGCAGTTCTTC.

The V gene is TRBV7-9, the J gene TRBJ1-4; 8 bases agree with TRBD1. V lost 0 bases and J lost 6; bases outside the gene matches: 9. The CDR3 has 17 residues. Germline values: CDR1 SEHNR, CDR2 FQNEAQ (reference sequence). This CDR3 is CASSLASRGLFYEKLFF. The DNA for the CDR3 is TGTGCCAGCAGCTTAGCGTCCAGGGGGCTTTTTTATGAAAAACTGTTTTTT.

The chain has TRBV19 and TRBJ2-1; D is undetermined. The CDR3 consists of 12 residues. Germline CDR1 LNHDA, CDR2 SQIVND (reference sequence). V was cut by 6 bases and J by 2 bases, with 5 bases left in between. For the CDR3, the DNA is TGTGCCAGTAGCGGACCCTACAATGAGCAGTTCTTC. Translation gives CASSGPYNEQFF.

The V call is TRBV7-9, the J call TRBJ2-1, with 8 bases identical to TRBD2. V lost 1 base and J lost 3; bases outside the gene matches: 8. The germline CDR1 and CDR2 sequences are SEHNR and FQNEAQ (reference sequence). There are 17 residues in the CDR3. The CDR3 nucleotides read TGTGCCAGCAGCTTAGGGGAGCGGGAGCTTTTCTACAATGAGCAGTTCTTC. It is translated as CASSLGERELFYNEQFF.

V and J are TRBV28 and TRBJ2-7; TRBD1 might be the D (5 bases). The V gene's germline CDR1 is MDHEN and CDR2 SYDVKM. The CDR3 runs to 14 residues. V lost 3 bases to trimming and J lost 0 bases, with 9 bases between them. The CDR3 reads CASSLSRASYEQYF. For the CDR3, the DNA is TGTGCCAGCAGTTTGAGCAGGGCCTCCTACGAGCAGTACTTC.

This sequence joins TRBV28 and TRBJ2-7; possible D gene TRBD1, 5 bases. Germline V gene lookup returns CDR1 MDHEN and CDR2 SYDVKM. V lost 7 bases, J lost 2 bases, and 9 bases lay in between. This CDR3 spans 12 amino acids. The CDR3 here is CASKQAAYEQYF. As DNA, the CDR3 is TGTGCCAGCAAACAGGCGGCCTACGAGCAGTACTTC.

The chain has TRBV9 and TRBJ2-1; unclear D gene. The CDR3 covers 11 residues. Trimming took off 2 bases at V and 9 bases at J, with 6 bases between the two ends. CDR1 and CDR2 from the germline V gene are SGDLS and YYNGEE. CDR3 region: CASSVSSEQFF. As DNA, the CDR3 is TGTGCCAGCAGCGTTTCATCTGAGCAGTTCTTC.

The chain recombines TRBV9 with TRBJ1-1; 11 nucleotides line up with TRBD1. Unmatched junction bases numbered 3, after V lost 3 bases and J lost 5 bases. This CDR3 contains 14 residues. Germline loops: CDR1 SGDLS, CDR2 YYNGEE. The CDR3 nucleotides read TGTGCCAGCAGCGCCCGGGACAGGGGGACTGAAGCTTTCTTT. Translation: CASSARDRGTEAFF.

The J gene is TRBJ1-2, the V gene TRBV13, with a tentative D call TRBD1 (6 bases). This CDR3 region has 12 residues. V was trimmed by 5 bases and J by 6 bases, leaving 10 bases between them. Looked up from germline, CDR1 is PRHDT and CDR2 is FYEKMQ (reference sequence). As DNA, the CDR3 is TGTGCCAGCAGCGCTCCAGGGGATGGCTACACCTTC. Its protein product is CASSAPGDGYTF.

This clone was seen more than once but under ten times. V is TRBV9 and J is TRBJ2-7; D could derive from TRBD1 or TRBD2 (5 bases each). V lost 2 bases and J 2 bases, leaving 14 bases between the germline ends. This CDR3 has 15 amino acids. Per germline, CDR1 SGDLS and CDR2 YYNGEE. The CDR3 DNA is TGTGCCAGCAGCGTCAGTGGGACGGGGACCTACGAGCAGTACTTC. Its translation is CASSVSGTGTYEQYF. The whole variable domain, filled in from reference TRBV9 and TRBJ2-7, reads DSGVTQTPKHLITATGQRVTLRCSPRSGDLSVYWYQQSLDQGLQFLIQYYNGEERAKGNILERFSAQQFPDLHSELNLSSLELGDSALYFCASSVSGTGTYEQYFGPGTRLTVT.

The V and J genes are TRBV19 and TRBJ2-1, with D unclear. The CDR3 totals 16 residues. Germline assignment: CDR1 LNHDA and CDR2 SQIVND (reference sequence). Trimming left V 4 bases short and J 7 bases short, with 20 bases between. The CDR3 DNA reads as TGTGCCAGTAGTACCCCGGGCTACGGTGAGGTGAATGAGCAGTTCTTC. Its protein is CASSTPGYGEVNEQFF. Based on the CDR3 plus reference TRBV19 and TRBJ2-1, the full variable domain is DGGITQSPKYLFRKEGQNVTLSCEQNLNHDAMYWYRQDPGQGLRLIYYSQIVNDFQKGDIAEGYSVSREKKESFPLTVTSAQKNPTAFYLCASSTPGYGEVNEQFFGPGTRLTVL.

The chain links TRBV9 to TRBJ1-5, with no clear D. Trimming shortened V by 0 bases and J by 0 bases, and 7 bases separated the two germline ends. The CDR3 runs to 15 residues. The germline gives CDR1 SGDLS, CDR2 YYNGEE. DNA for the CDR3: TGTGCCAGCAGCGTAGGGGGAGCTAGCAATCAGCCCCAGCATTTT. Translating it yields CASSVGGASNQPQHF.

V and J are TRBV29-1 and TRBJ1-2; a possible D gene is TRBD1 (5 bases). V was clipped by 3 bases and J by 3 bases, with 14 bases between them. Germline V gene sequence: CDR1 SQVTM, CDR2 ANQGSEA. This CDR3 has 14 residues. CDR3 region: CSVESSGTDYGYTF. CDR3 bases: TGCAGCGTTGAGAGTAGCGGGACGGACTATGGCTACACCTTC.

The chain has TRBV7-3 and TRBJ1-1; the D gene is possibly TRBD1 (5 bases). The CDR3 covers 14 residues. Germline assignment: CDR1 SGHTA and CDR2 FQGTGA. With 0 bases removed from V and 5 bases from J, the gap between germline ends came to 10 bases. DNA for the CDR3: TGTGCCAGCAGCTTAACGGGGGATCGGACTGAAGCTTTCTTT. Translating it yields CASSLTGDRTEAFF.

The chain combines TRBV19 with TRBJ2-1; D not certain. V gave up 5 bases and J gave up 7 bases, with 12 bases separating them. The CDR3 extends over 13 amino acids. The germline gives CDR1 LNHDA, CDR2 SQIVND (reference sequence). The CDR3 loop is CASSLRTSNEQFF. CDR3 DNA: TGTGCCAGTAGTCTCCGCACGTCAAATGAGCAGTTCTTC.

V and J are TRBV7-2 and TRBJ2-1, with 9 nucleotides matching TRBD2. The CDR3 has 16 residues. Germline values: CDR1 SGHTA, CDR2 FQGNSA. V was pared by 7 bases and J by 8 bases, with 15 bases of the junction left unmatched. The CDR3 loop reads CASTGIAGALSYEQFF. The CDR3 DNA is TGTGCCAGCACCGGCATAGCGGGAGCCCTTAGCTATGAGCAGTTCTTC.

The rearrangement uses TRBV15 and TRBJ2-2; D may match TRBD1 or TRBD2 (5 bases each). This CDR3 region has 16 residues. CDR1 and CDR2 from the germline V gene are LNHNV and YYDKDF (reference sequence). Trimming took off 0 bases at V and 2 bases at J, with 10 bases between the two ends. CDR3 sequence: CATSRDQGENTGELFF. CDR3 coding DNA: TGTGCCACCAGCAGAGATCAGGGAGAAAACACCGGGGAGCTGTTTTTT.

V gene TRBV27 combines with J gene TRBJ2-7, with 9 bases matching TRBD1. Unmatched junction bases numbered 11, after V lost 4 bases and J lost 7 bases. The CDR3 is 15 residues long. The germline V gene encodes CDR1 MNHEY and CDR2 SMNVEV (reference sequence). DNA for the CDR3: TGTGCCAGCAGTTCTCCCGGGACAGGGTTGGAGGAGCAGTACTTC. Translating it yields CASSSPGTGLEEQYF.

The chain couples TRBV9 to TRBJ1-3; 9 nucleotides agree with TRBD1. Germline values: CDR1 SGDLS, CDR2 YYNGEE. V lost 0 bases and J lost 7; bases outside the gene matches: 2. This CDR3 is 14 amino acids long. The CDR3 DNA follows: TGTGCCAGCAGCGTAGAAGGGACAGGGAACACCATATATTTT. The encoded protein is CASSVEGTGNTIYF.

The genes are TRBV5-1 and TRBJ1-2; D remains unclear. This CDR3 spans 13 amino acids. The V and J ends lost 5 bases and 3 bases respectively, with 11 bases between them. Germline lookup yields CDR1 SGHRS and CDR2 YFSETQ. The CDR3 coding sequence is TGCGCCAGCAGGGAAGGATCCTACTATGGCTACACCTTC. Translating it yields CASREGSYYGYTF.

The genes are TRBV5-1 and TRBJ1-1; a weak D match, TRBD1 (5 bases). The ends were cut back, 3 bases at V and 3 bases at J, with 12 bases in the middle. CDR1 and CDR2 from the germline V gene are SGHRS and YFSETQ. The CDR3 spans 14 residues. CDR3 in DNA: TGCGCCAGCAGCTGGGACGCCGGAGACACTGAAGCTTTCTTT. Its translation: CASSWDAGDTEAFF.

V gene TRBV9 combines with J gene TRBJ2-7, with TRBD1 matching over 8 bases. The CDR3 consists of 13 residues. J lost 6 bases, V lost 7 bases, and 9 bases had no gene match. Germline V gives CDR1 SGDLS, CDR2 YYNGEE. The CDR3: CASSVGTGIEQYF. The CDR3 nucleotides read TGTGCCAGCTCCGTCGGGACAGGCATCGAGCAGTACTTC.

V usage is TRBV5-6 and J usage is TRBJ2-7, with D possibly being TRBD1 (6 bases). Trimming took 4 bases from V and 0 from J, leaving 11 bases between them. This CDR3 has 14 residues. Germline V gene data show CDR1 as SGHDT and CDR2 as YYEEEE. CDR3: CASSAGDNSYEQYF. CDR3 DNA: TGTGCCAGCAGCGCAGGGGACAACTCCTACGAGCAGTACTTC.

This clone has only one observation. The chain couples TRBV27 to TRBJ2-2; D is possibly TRBD1 (5 bases). This CDR3 comprises 15 residues. The V and J ends lost 4 bases and 5 bases respectively, with 14 bases between them. The germline CDR1 and CDR2 sequences are MNHEY and SMNVEV (reference sequence). CDR3 coding DNA: TGTGCCAGCAGTTCGCGCCCCTACAGGACCGGGGAGCTGTTTTTT. It specifies CASSSRPYRTGELFF.

This chain links TRBV5-1 with TRBJ2-7, with D unclear. The CDR3 length is 17 residues. V was trimmed by 4 bases and J by 0 bases, leaving 20 bases between them. Germline lookup yields CDR1 SGHRS and CDR2 YFSETQ. This chain's CDR3 is CASSPVAVGRPSYEQYF. In DNA, the CDR3 is TGCGCCAGCAGCCCGGTTGCGGTAGGGCGTCCCTCCTACGAGCAGTACTTC. The variable domain in full, with the rest retrieved from reference TRBV5-1 and TRBJ2-7, is KAGVTQTPRYLIKTRGQQVTLSCSPISGHRSVSWYQQTPGQGLQFLFEYFSETQRNKGNFPGRFSGRQFSNSRSEMNVSTLELGDSALYLCASSPVAVGRPSYEQYFGPGTRLTVT.

The chain couples TRBV27 to TRBJ2-2; TRBD2 aligns across 8 bases. This CDR3 comprises 16 residues. Germline assignment: CDR1 MNHEY and CDR2 SMNVEV (reference sequence). With V trimmed by 3 bases and J by 6 bases, 9 bases remained unmatched. For the CDR3, the DNA is TGTGCCAGCAGTTTGGAAATAGCGGGGATATCCGGGGAGCTGTTTTTT. This sequence encodes CASSLEIAGISGELFF.